This TCR beta chain was sequenced in a study of T cells in women clearing cervical HPV infection. As for the study in general: Women with histologically confirmed HPV16-related CIN3 or worse, 2 with invasive cancer, served as cases. Controls were women whose single incident HPV16 infection cleared within 12 months without precancer or cancer.

The CDR3 totals 14 residues. Germline V gene data show CDR1 as SNHLY and CDR2 as FYNNEI. The repertoire was sequenced with immunoSEQ multiplex PCR; TCRdb's copy has only in-frame clones and lacks some. Its clone listing holds 40,000 or so clones. For this clone: From the germline J gene comes the end of the CDR3, since the read stops 3 residues before it.

The clonotype comes from a woman between 18 and 69 years old with a cervical HPV16 infection that either progressed to CIN3+ or cleared (not recorded which). The chain carries TRBV2 and TRBJ2-3; TRBD2 matches at 7 bases. The sample taken for sequencing was blood buffy coat. The CDR3 is CASRVDGRRETQYF. CDR3 bases read: TGTGCCAGCAGAGTTGACGGGAGGCGGGAGACG.